The entry below gives a single T cell receptor beta chain sequence along with its context. This sample was included in a study of cytomegalovirus exposure and HLA in healthy donors. PCR primers comprised 60 Vbeta and 13 Jbeta primers. Profiled with immunoSEQ multiplex PCR; TCRdb holds only in-frame clones, not every one. This sample's table has under 65,000 clones. The V and J ends lost 3 bases and 7 bases respectively, with 13 bases between them. CDR3 length: 14 residues. CDR1 is MNHEY and CDR2 is SMNVEV in the germline V gene (reference sequence). This clonotype was obtained from a woman younger than 45 in good health and CMV-seropositive. The sequencing sample was made of PBMCs. The chain employs TRBV27 and TRBJ2-1; the D gene is possibly TRBD1 (5 bases). As DNA, the CDR3 is TGTGCCAGCAGTTTGGGGCTCAGGGCTAATGAGCAGTTCTTC. Residues: CASSLGLRANEQFF.